This T cell receptor beta chain is drawn from a study of cytomegalovirus exposure and HLA in healthy donors. Healthy bone marrow donors supplied every sample. Study-level results: Within a later analysis, the majority of CMV-associated TCR beta chains appeared HLA-restricted.

This clone came up a few times. Its specificity is unknown. The PCR used 60 Vbeta and 13 Jbeta primers. Some clones are missing from TCRdb's copy, which holds only in-frame ones; the method was immunoSEQ multiplex PCR. In the table there are roughly 100,000 clones, roughly 15% of which are singletons. From germline, CDR1 is SGHRS and CDR2 YFSETQ. This CDR3 spans 15 amino acids. The trim removed 5 bases at V and 3 bases at J, leaving 4 bases unmatched. This TCR was sampled from a female donor in good health and CMV-seronegative. The sample consisted of PBMCs. The chain carries TRBV5-1 and TRBJ2-2; TRBD2 matches at 10 bases. In nucleotides, the CDR3 is TGCGCCAGCAGTTATCTAGCGGGAGACACCGGGGAGCTGTTTTTT. Protein product: CASSYLAGDTGELFF.